The sequence of this TCR beta chain was determined in a study of T cell responses to AZD1222 COVID-19 vaccine. Germline values: CDR1 MNHEY, CDR2 SVGAGI. This CDR3 has 14 residues. V lost 2 bases, J lost 0 bases, and 5 bases lay in between. Generated by immunoSEQ multiplex PCR, the TCRdb table keeps only in-frame clones and is missing some. The table lists around 180,000 clones, almost 95% of them singletons. The sequenced sample was peripheral blood, obtained on day 0 of AZD1222 vaccination. The gene calls are TRBV6-5 and TRBJ1-3; no clear D gene. The receptor comes from an adult in good health. The CDR3 region has the DNA TGTGCCAGCAGTTACCGCAGCTCTGGAAACACCATATATTTT. Translated: CASSYRSSGNTIYF.